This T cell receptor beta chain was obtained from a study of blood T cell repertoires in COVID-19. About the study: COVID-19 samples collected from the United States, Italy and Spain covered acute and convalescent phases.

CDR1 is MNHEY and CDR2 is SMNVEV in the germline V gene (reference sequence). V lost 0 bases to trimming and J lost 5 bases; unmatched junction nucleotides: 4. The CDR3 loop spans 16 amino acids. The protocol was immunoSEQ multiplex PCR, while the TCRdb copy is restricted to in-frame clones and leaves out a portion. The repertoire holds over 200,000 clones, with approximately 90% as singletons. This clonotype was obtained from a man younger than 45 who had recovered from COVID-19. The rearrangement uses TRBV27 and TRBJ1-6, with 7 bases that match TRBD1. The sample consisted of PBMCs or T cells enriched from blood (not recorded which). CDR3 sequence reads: CASSLSGTANNSPLHF. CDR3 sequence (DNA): TGTGCCAGCAGTTTATCGGGGACAGCCAATAATTCACCCCTCCACTTT.